The 21 T cell receptor beta chains listed next were all sequenced from one sample in a study of spatial heterogeneity in lung cancer. Time point here: blood at routine non-recurrence follow-up after resection. TCRdb reanalysed the 5' RACE reads using MiXCR and keeps one entry per CDR3 protein. The sample shows some 10,000 distinct CDR3 sequences, about a fifth of them seen only once. The sequenced sample was PBMCs, obtained at follow-up. The receptor set was obtained from a male donor with early-stage non-small cell lung cancer.

V usage is TRBV28 and J usage is TRBJ2-7; 13 positions match TRBD2. CDR1 is MDHEN and CDR2 is SYDVKM in the germline V gene. V shed 5 bases and J 1 base; nucleotides not matched to a gene: 5. This CDR3 comprises 16 residues. In DNA, the CDR3 is TGTGCCAGCAGTCCCAGACTAGCGGGAGGATCCTACGAGCAGTACTTC. Translating it yields CASSPRLAGGSYEQYF. Filled out from reference TRBV28 and TRBJ2-7, the complete variable domain reads DVKVTQSSRYLVKRTGEKVFLECVQDMDHENMFWYRQDPGLGLRLIYFSYDVKMKEKGDIPEGYSVSREKKERFSLILESASTNQTSMYLCASSPRLAGGSYEQYFGPGTRLTVT.

This clonotype was found many times. The rearrangement joins TRBV11-3 to TRBJ2-1; TRBD2 might be the D (6 bases). This CDR3 has 15 residues. V was shortened by 4 bases and J by 0 bases, with 10 bases between the two germline ends. The germline gives CDR1 SGHNT, CDR2 YENEEA. DNA of the CDR3: TGTGCCAGCAGCTCCGGGACTGTCTCCTACAATGAGCAGTTCTTC. Its protein product is CASSSGTVSYNEQFF.

The rearrangement uses TRBV7-2 and TRBJ2-1; 7 bases fit TRBD1. V was clipped by 1 base and J by 8 bases; unmatched bases: 5. CDR3 size: 14 residues. The germline gives CDR1 SGHTA, CDR2 FQGNSA. CDR3 nucleotides: TGTGCCAGCAGCTTAGGCAGGGGGAACGATGAGCAGTTCTTC. Translating gives CASSLGRGNDEQFF.

The J gene is TRBJ2-3, the V gene TRBV5-6; TRBD2 agrees at 7 bases. The CDR3 has 16 residues. Germline V gene sequence: CDR1 SGHDT, CDR2 YYEEEE. The V and J ends lost 4 bases and 2 bases, in that order; junction bases with no gene match: 10. The CDR3: CASSTGTKGFTDTQYF. The CDR3 coding sequence is TGTGCCAGCAGCACCGGGACTAAGGGGTTCACAGATACGCAGTATTTT.

The chain links TRBV29-1 to TRBJ2-5; TRBD2 is a possible D gene (6 bases). CDR1 and CDR2 (germline): SQVTM, ANQGSEA. There are 12 residues in the CDR3. The V end lost 7 bases, the J end lost 5 bases, and 14 bases lay between the germline ends. The chain's CDR3 is CSATGAPETQYF. CDR3 bases: TGCAGCGCTACGGGAGCGCCCGAGACCCAGTACTTC.

This clonotype occurred many times. The chain couples TRBV28 to TRBJ2-5; 7 nucleotides agree with TRBD1. The CDR3 consists of 14 residues. Germline V gene sequence: CDR1 MDHEN, CDR2 SYDVKM. The ends lost 6 bases at V and 2 bases at J; junction bases unmatched: 6. The CDR3 sequence: CASRLQGTQETQYF. As DNA, the CDR3 is TGTGCCAGCAGGCTACAGGGGACGCAAGAGACCCAGTACTTC.

The gene calls are TRBV29-1 and TRBJ1-5; no firm D call. The CDR3 length is 12 residues. Germline V gene lookup returns CDR1 SQVTM and CDR2 ANQGSEA. Deletions cut 4 bases from V and 3 bases from J, with 7 bases between. The DNA for the CDR3 is TGCAGCGTTGGAAGTTTCAATCAGCCCCAGCATTTT. Its protein is CSVGSFNQPQHF.

This clonotype has at least ten counts. Here the CDR3 reads CAWAGLDPDIQYF. The DNA for the CDR3 is TGTGCCTGGGCGGGACTCGATCCCGACATTCAGTACTTC. The chain employs TRBV30 and TRBJ2-4; D perhaps matches TRBD2 (6 bases). The ends were cut back, 5 bases at V and 8 bases at J, with 16 bases in the middle. The CDR3 extends over 13 amino acids. Germline CDR1 reads GTSNPN; CDR2 reads SVGIG (reference sequence).

In its sample, this clonotype was seen many times. The V call is TRBV7-2, the J call TRBJ1-2; a possible D gene is TRBD1 (5 bases). Germline CDR1 is SGHTA and CDR2 is FQGNSA. V lost 3 bases to trimming and J lost 13 bases, with 15 bases between them. This CDR3 comprises 12 residues. As DNA, the CDR3 is TGTGCCAGCAGCTTTTCTGGGGCAGACCCCACCTTC. Translated: CASSFSGADPTF.

The V and J genes are TRBV5-5 and TRBJ1-1; 9 nucleotides align to TRBD1. The CDR3 contains 15 residues. Germline V gene lookup returns CDR1 SGHKS and CDR2 YYEKEE (reference sequence). V lost 0 bases, J lost 6 bases, and 6 bases stayed unmatched. CDR3 sequence reads: CASSLETGGVSEAFF. The CDR3 DNA follows: TGTGCCAGCAGCTTGGAAACAGGGGGCGTTTCTGAAGCTTTCTTT.

The genes are TRBV4-1 and TRBJ2-1; 8 bases are a match to TRBD2. The junction had 6 bases not matched to a gene; V was cut back by 1 base and J by 1 base. Germline-derived CDR1 and CDR2 are MGHRA and YSYEKL. The CDR3 extends over 17 amino acids. CDR3 nucleotides: TGCGCCAGCAGCCAAGGAAGCGGGAGTTGGTCCTACAATGAGCAGTTCTTC. Protein product: CASSQGSGSWSYNEQFF.

The chain is built from TRBV5-1 and TRBJ2-3, with unresolved D. The germline gives CDR1 SGHRS, CDR2 YFSETQ. V was clipped by 3 bases and J by 1 base, with 15 bases between them. This CDR3 has 16 amino acids. CDR3 amino acids: CASSSTRKIRTDTQYF. For the CDR3, the DNA is TGCGCCAGCAGCTCAACTCGGAAGATCCGCACAGATACGCAGTATTTT.

The chain couples TRBV7-3 to TRBJ1-4; D unresolved. V lost 5 bases and J 6 bases, leaving 16 bases between the germline ends. The CDR3 is made up of 15 amino acids. The germline V gene encodes CDR1 SGHTA and CDR2 FQGTGA. Here the CDR3 DNA reads TGTGCCAGCAGCCTTTCAGGACCCCTGGATGAAAAACTGTTTTTT. Its protein product is CASSLSGPLDEKLFF.

In regard to this clonotype: This clone may be a read error of a much larger clone one base away. V usage is TRBV9 and J usage is TRBJ2-5; no clear D gene. This CDR3 is 15 amino acids long. The V gene's germline CDR1 is SGDLS and CDR2 YYNGEE. This CDR3 reads CVSSTRGPTGETQYF. Written as DNA, the CDR3 is TGTGTCAGCAGCACGAGAGGCCCGACGGGAGAGACCCAGTACTTC.

The chain couples TRBV19 to TRBJ1-4; D gene uncertain. Per germline, CDR1 LNHDA and CDR2 SQIVND (reference sequence). V was clipped by 7 bases and J by 0 bases, with 15 bases between them. This CDR3 contains 16 residues. The CDR3 here is CASISRRPATNEKLFF. CDR3 in DNA: TGTGCCAGTATATCTCGTCGGCCTGCAACTAATGAAAAACTGTTTTTT.

The sample holds many counts of this clonotype. The chain uses TRBV28 and TRBJ2-2; 7 bases are a match to TRBD2. Germline assignment: CDR1 MDHEN and CDR2 SYDVKM. The trim removed 2 bases at V and 8 bases at J, leaving 11 bases unmatched. The CDR3 extends over 16 amino acids. The CDR3 spells CASSLKAGSHLGELFF. The CDR3 DNA sequence: TGTGCCAGCAGTTTAAAAGCGGGGAGCCACCTGGGGGAGCTGTTTTTT.

This clonotype has a count of ten or more. The gene calls are TRBV30 and TRBJ2-1; tentative D call: TRBD1 (5 bases). The V gene's germline CDR1 is GTSNPN and CDR2 SVGIG (reference sequence). V was pared by 4 bases and J by 12 bases, with 16 bases between. This CDR3 has 12 residues. The CDR3 spells CAWNTQTVGQFF. In nucleotides, the CDR3 is TGTGCCTGGAACACGCAGACAGTGGGGCAGTTCTTC.

This chain uses TRBV9 with TRBJ2-3; D is possibly TRBD1 or TRBD2 (5 bases each). This CDR3 has 14 residues. The germline gives CDR1 SGDLS, CDR2 YYNGEE. V was cut by 4 bases and J by 1 base, with 10 bases left in between. The CDR3 is CASSPVGGTDTQYF. The CDR3 nucleotides are TGTGCCAGCAGCCCAGTGGGGGGCACAGATACGCAGTATTTT.

This clonotype is medium-sized in the sample. The chain joins TRBV12-3 or TRBV12-4 to TRBJ1-6; maybe TRBD1 (6 bases). This CDR3 is 13 amino acids long. V lost 2 bases, J lost 7 bases, and 6 bases lay in between. DNA for the CDR3: TGTGCCAGCAGTTTAACAGGGAATTCACCCCTCCACTTT. Translating gives CASSLTGNSPLHF.

This clonotype is medium-sized. Germline and junction disagree at one end, which may indicate a read error. V gene TRBV3-1 combines with J gene TRBJ1-1; no firm D call. Germline V gives CDR1 LGHDT, CDR2 YNNKEL (reference sequence). The CDR3 is 14 amino acids. The CDR3 is CASSQDSANIEAFF. The DNA of the CDR3 is TGTGCCAGCAGCCAAGATTCGGCAAACATTGAAGCTTTCTTT.

This rearrangement joins TRBV20-1 to TRBJ2-3; D gene unclear. Trimming removed 1 base at V and 5 bases at J, with 7 bases between. This CDR3 region has 12 residues. The germline V gene encodes CDR1 DFQATT and CDR2 SNEGSKA (reference sequence). In nucleotides, the CDR3 is TGCAGTGCTAGAGGGGGTCGAGATACGCAGTATTTT. Amino acid sequence: CSARGGRDTQYF.